The entry below gives a single TCR beta chain sequence along with its context. The antigen is not known. From germline, CDR1 is MGHDK and CDR2 SYGVNS. The CDR3 covers 18 residues. V lost 1 base to trimming and J lost 7 bases; unmatched junction nucleotides: 13. This specimen comes from a study of monozygotic twins with cystic fibrosis. Study in general: Approximately 3.2 micrograms of fragmented DNA underwent approximately 15 PCR cycles for library preparation.

Study-wide points: Nucleotide-identical clonotype sharing was significantly higher within monozygotic CF twin pairs than between unrelated CF individuals.

Repertoires were generated with immunoSEQ multiplex PCR, while TCRdb's copy carries only in-frame clones and drops some. Of roughly 25,000 clones in the sample, roughly 96% were seen once. The chain links TRBV25-1 to TRBJ2-1; 10 nucleotides align to TRBD2. Material for sequencing was blood. This sequence was found in a girl aged 2-10 years with cystic fibrosis. In DNA form, the CDR3 reads TGTGCCAGCAGTGAATCGATTAGCGGGAGGAGAAGTAGGAATGAGCAGTTCTTC. It yields the protein CASSESISGRRSRNEQFF. Full variable domain (rest looked up from reference TRBV25-1 and TRBJ2-1): EADIYQTPRYLVIGTGKKITLECSQTMGHDKMYWYQQDPGMELHLIHYSYGVNSTEKGDLSSESTVSRIRTEHFPLTLESARPSHTSQYLCASSESISGRRSRNEQFFGPGTRLTVL.